These 15 T cell receptor beta chains share one sample of origin, sequenced in a study of T-cell memory formation after mild COVID-19 (dated by TCRdb to about 2021). The library came from 5' RACE. Sequenced using an Illumina NovaSeq 6000. TCRdb applied fastp at Q25 and MiXCR to the public reads, then kept only in-frame beta chains. When rows share a CDR3 protein, they turn into one entry using the most common DNA and genes. A total of some 130,000 distinct CDR3 sequences appear in this sample, 5% to 6.5% of them only once. The ten biggest clones cover approximately 2.3% of the sample. The specimen sequenced was PBMCs or a T cell subset sorted from them (not recorded which). These receptor sequences come from an adult woman who had mild COVID-19 (a few samples of this study predate the infection). The sample titles of this study are shuffled in the database, so cell type and time point are left out; the donor was told from shared clones.

In DNA form, the CDR3 reads TGTGCCAGCAGCCAACAGGTCACGCTAAACTATGGCTACACCTTC. It translates to CASSQQVTLNYGYTF. V gene TRBV3-1 combines with J gene TRBJ1-2; D gene uncertain. V was shortened by 2 bases and J by 2 bases, with 12 bases between the two germline ends. This CDR3 spans 15 amino acids. Germline V lookup: CDR1 LGHDT, CDR2 YNNKEL (reference sequence).

This clonotype was observed a handful of times. This rearrangement joins TRBV21-1 to TRBJ2-5; the table gives TRBD1 as D, unverified against the DNA. TRBV21-1 is tagged as a pseudogene. The length of the CDR3 is 15 residues. CDR3: CASSTRAVGGETQYF. The CDR3 DNA reads as TGTGCCAGCAGCACCCGAGCGGTGGGGGGAGAGACCCAGTACTTC.

This clonotype was picked up a small number of times. The genes are TRBV27 and TRBJ1-2; possibly TRBD1 for D (5 bases). This CDR3 comprises 12 residues. Germline V CDR1 and CDR2: MNHEY, SMNVEV (reference sequence). Between the trimmed V and J ends, which lost 5 bases and 8 bases, there was a span of 12 bases. Here the CDR3 reads CASSAGGWGYTF. The CDR3 nucleotides are TGTGCCAGCAGTGCCGGGGGGTGGGGCTACACCTTC.

The gene calls are TRBV11-2 and TRBJ2-3; TRBD2 matches 11 bases. Germline V lookup: CDR1 SGHAT, CDR2 FQNNGV. The CDR3 is made up of 16 amino acids. V lost 3 bases, J lost 5 bases, and 7 bases stayed unmatched. The CDR3 protein is CASSLPLAGGRDTQYF. The CDR3 nucleotides read TGTGCCAGCAGCTTGCCCCTAGCGGGGGGCCGAGATACGCAGTATTTT.

The gene calls are TRBV5-1 and TRBJ2-7; D remains ambiguous. The V and J ends lost 4 bases and 1 base respectively, with 12 bases between them. Germline V gives CDR1 SGHRS, CDR2 YFSETQ. The CDR3 sequence is 14 residues long. DNA for the CDR3: TGCGCCAGCAGCCAGGACGCGCTTTCCTACGAGCAGTACTTC. Translated: CASSQDALSYEQYF.

The chain carries TRBV12-3 or TRBV12-4 and TRBJ1-1; D gene uncertain. The CDR3 extends over 13 amino acids. Deletions cut 2 bases from V and 3 bases from J, with 7 bases between. This chain's CDR3 is CASSLNRYTEAFF. In nucleotides, the CDR3 is TGTGCCAGCAGTTTAAACAGATACACTGAAGCTTTCTTT.

This clonotype was counted a few times. This sequence joins TRBV20-1 and TRBJ2-7; no clear D. The CDR3 has 14 amino acids. With 6 bases removed from V and 0 bases from J, the gap between germline ends came to 15 bases. The germline CDR1 and CDR2 sequences are DFQATT and SNEGSKA (reference sequence). This chain's CDR3 is CSALWRGTSYEQYF. DNA for the CDR3: TGCAGTGCACTTTGGCGTGGTACCTCCTACGAGCAGTACTTC.

This chain uses TRBV5-1 with TRBJ2-1, with 16 bases lining up with TRBD2. Germline V CDR1 and CDR2: SGHRS, YFSETQ. There are 19 residues in the CDR3. Losses at the gene ends were 6 bases for V and 3 bases for J; bases not matched to a gene: 12. This chain's CDR3 is CASNDAGTSGRVLYNEQFF. CDR3 in DNA: TGCGCCAGCAACGACGCCGGGACTAGCGGGAGGGTCCTCTACAATGAGCAGTTCTTC.

This clonotype was observed many times. The chain links TRBV5-1 to TRBJ1-6; no clear D. Germline CDR1 SGHRS, CDR2 YFSETQ. The CDR3 length is 14 residues. Trimming shortened V by 5 bases and J by 7 bases, and 13 bases separated the two germline ends. CDR3 bases: TGCGCCAGCAGTCCTGGACGGACGAATTCACCCCTCCACTTT. It codes for CASSPGRTNSPLHF. The whole variable domain, filled in from reference TRBV5-1 and TRBJ1-6, reads KAGVTQTPRYLIKTRGQQVTLSCSPISGHRSVSWYQQTPGQGLQFLFEYFSETQRNKGNFPGRFSGRQFSNSRSEMNVSTLELGDSALYLCASSPGRTNSPLHFGNGTRLTVT.

The V gene is TRBV6-2 or TRBV6-3, the J gene TRBJ1-5, with D possibly being TRBD1 (5 bases). The V end was cut by 6 bases, the J end by 3 bases, with 18 bases between. CDR3 size: 16 residues. Germline V gene data show CDR1 as MNHEY and CDR2 as SVGEGT. The CDR3 here is CASSPLGGVINQPQHF. Here the CDR3 DNA reads TGTGCCAGCAGCCCCCTGGGAGGGGTCATCAATCAGCCCCAGCATTTT.

This chain links TRBV4-3 with TRBJ2-5, with a possible D match to TRBD1 (5 bases). Germline V lookup: CDR1 LGHNA, CDR2 YSLEER. Deletions cut 0 bases from V and 5 bases from J, with 13 bases between. CDR3 size: 15 residues. CDR3 protein: CASSQEARAGETQYF. As DNA, the CDR3 is TGCGCCAGCAGCCAAGAAGCCAGGGCTGGGGAGACCCAGTACTTC.

This clonotype was seen more than once but under ten times. V usage is TRBV14 and J usage is TRBJ1-1; no definite D call. Germline V gene lookup returns CDR1 SGHDN and CDR2 FVKESK. V was cut by 0 bases and J by 4 bases, with 9 bases left in between. This CDR3 is built from 14 residues. This chain's CDR3 is CASSQDRASTEAFF. In nucleotides, the CDR3 is TGTGCCAGCAGCCAAGATCGGGCCAGCACTGAAGCTTTCTTT.

This clonotype occurred many times. This chain connects TRBV7-8 to TRBJ2-1; D gene uncertain. The CDR3 runs 12 residues. Germline V gives CDR1 SGHVS, CDR2 FQNEAQ. Trimming took 4 bases from V and 9 from J, leaving 10 bases between them. The CDR3 sequence: CASSSVIGEQFF. The CDR3 DNA is TGTGCCAGCAGCTCGGTAATAGGTGAGCAGTTCTTC.

This clonotype was picked up a small number of times. The chain couples TRBV6-2 or TRBV6-3 to TRBJ2-2; weak D call: TRBD2 (6 bases). Looked up from germline, CDR1 is MNHEY and CDR2 is SVGEGT. The CDR3 sequence is 16 residues long. V shed 0 bases and J shed 7 bases, with 15 bases lying between them. The CDR3 nucleotides are TGTGCCAGCAGTTACTCTGGGGCGGGACGGATCGGGGAGCTGTTTTTT. Protein product: CASSYSGAGRIGELFF.

This chain links TRBV24-1 with TRBJ2-3; perhaps TRBD2 as D (6 bases). Trimming took 6 bases from V and 4 from J, leaving 19 bases between them. The CDR3 consists of 16 residues. Germline V gene lookup returns CDR1 KGHDR and CDR2 SFDVKD. The CDR3 coding sequence is TGTGCCACCAGTTTGGGGGGAATTGGGGAGGCAGATACGCAGTATTTT. Translated, it gives CATSLGGIGEADTQYF.